Each of the 25 T cell receptor beta chains below was sequenced from the same sample in a study of cytomegalovirus exposure and HLA in healthy donors. Primers for the PCR totalled 60 Vbeta and 13 Jbeta. The protocol was immunoSEQ multiplex PCR, while the TCRdb copy is restricted to in-frame clones and leaves out a portion. This sample has 60,000 to 85,000 clones; roughly 79% occur once, and the top ten carry 1.6%. Sequencing used PBMCs. These receptors were taken from a man aged 35-49 years in good health and CMV-seronegative.

This chain joins TRBV6-1 and TRBJ2-5, with D possibly matching TRBD1 (6 bases). TRBJ2-7 matches the DNA end more closely, so the J call is doubtful. CDR1 and CDR2 from the germline V gene are MNHNS and SASEGT. The CDR3 has 16 amino acids. The CDR3 DNA sequence: TGTGCCAGCAGTGAAGATTTCAGGGGTGGCCCCTACGAGCAGTACTTC. The encoded protein is CASSEDFRGGPYEQYF.

This clone was picked up a small number of times. This sequence joins TRBV27 and TRBJ2-1, with D unresolved. The V gene's germline CDR1 is MNHEY and CDR2 SMNVEV (reference sequence). V dropped 8 bases and J dropped 0 bases, with 11 bases sitting between them. The CDR3 extends over 14 amino acids. This CDR3 reads CASGRLSSYNEQFF. CDR3 sequence (DNA): TGTGCCAGCGGTCGACTGAGCTCCTACAATGAGCAGTTCTTC.

The chain links TRBV2 to TRBJ1-2; D call uncertain. The CDR3 runs 13 residues. The germline gives CDR1 SNHLY, CDR2 FYNNEI. The ends were cut back, 10 bases at V and 1 base at J, with 13 bases in the middle. The CDR3 nucleotides are TGTGCCACAAAGGGAGAGGTTAACTATGGCTACACCTTC. Translating gives CATKGEVNYGYTF. The full variable domain, with the rest looked up from reference TRBV2 and TRBJ1-2, is EPEVTQTPSHQVTQMGQEVILRCVPISNHLYFYWYRQILGQKVEFLVSFYNNEISEKSEIFDDQFSVERPDGSNFTLKIRSTKLEDSAMYFCATKGEVNYGYTFGSGTRLTVV.

The genes are TRBV18 and TRBJ2-5; the D is unclear. V dropped 2 bases and J dropped 3 bases, with 7 bases sitting between them. This CDR3 contains 13 residues. Germline values: CDR1 KGHSH, CDR2 LQKENI. CDR3 amino acids: CASSPTGEETQYF. The CDR3 coding sequence is TGTGCCAGCTCACCAACCGGTGAAGAGACCCAGTACTTC.

This chain connects TRBV7-6 to TRBJ2-1; 11 nucleotides line up with TRBD2. Trimming removed 5 bases from V and 5 bases from J; junction bases left unmatched: 8. The CDR3 has 16 residues. Germline CDR1 SGHVS, CDR2 FNYEAQ. The chain's CDR3 is CASSTIAGGINNEQFF. The CDR3 DNA follows: TGTGCCAGCAGCACCATAGCGGGAGGGATCAACAATGAGCAGTTCTTC.

This clone has more than one count but fewer than ten. The rearrangement links TRBV4-1 to TRBJ1-5; D is uncertain. This CDR3 spans 14 amino acids. Trimming removed 2 bases from V and 7 bases from J, with 12 bases in between. Germline CDR1 is MGHRA and CDR2 is YSYEKL. CDR3 nucleotide sequence: TGCGCCAGCAGCCAATCCTCCTTGGGCCAGCCCCAGCATTTT. As protein: CASSQSSLGQPQHF.

The chain recombines TRBV6-6 with TRBJ1-3, with D perhaps TRBD1 (5 bases). CDR3 size: 14 residues. V shed 4 bases and J shed 2 bases, with 9 bases lying between them. The germline V gene has CDR1 MNHNY and CDR2 SVGAGI (reference sequence). CDR3 region: CASSSGGPGNTIYF. DNA of the CDR3: TGTGCCAGCAGTTCCGGGGGTCCTGGAAACACCATATATTTT.

There are a few counts of this clone. This sequence joins TRBV28 and TRBJ2-3; 7 nucleotides line up with TRBD2. After removal of 8 bases from V and 2 bases from J, the junction contained 10 bases not matched to a gene. Germline V gene data show CDR1 as MDHEN and CDR2 as SYDVKM. The CDR3 extends over 15 amino acids. CDR3 nucleotide sequence: TGTGCCAGCGGCTTTACGGCGGGAGACACAGATACGCAGTATTTT. Translation gives CASGFTAGDTDTQYF.

This clone appeared a few times. The identical CDR3 is also encoded by other nucleotide sequences in the sample. The chain joins TRBV28 to TRBJ1-5; D unresolved. The CDR3 spans 11 residues. V lost 6 bases, J lost 4 bases, and 4 bases lay in between. Germline assignment: CDR1 MDHEN and CDR2 SYDVKM. CDR3 amino acids: CASSLNQPQHF. CDR3 nucleotide sequence: TGTGCCAGCAGCCTTAATCAGCCCCAGCATTTT.

This rearrangement joins TRBV18 to TRBJ2-5; TRBD2 is a possible D gene (6 bases). V gave up 3 bases and J gave up 4 bases, with 12 bases separating them. Germline values: CDR1 KGHSH, CDR2 LQKENI. The CDR3 is 14 amino acids. The CDR3 reads CASSPGLATETQYF. CDR3 DNA: TGTGCCAGCTCACCGGGACTTGCAACAGAGACCCAGTACTTC.

This clone was detected only a few times. This chain uses TRBV7-2 with TRBJ2-7; a possible D gene is TRBD1 (6 bases). V gave up 5 bases and J gave up 3 bases, with 17 bases separating them. Germline lookup yields CDR1 SGHTA and CDR2 FQGNSA. The CDR3 is made up of 15 amino acids. CDR3 DNA sequence: TGTGCCAGCAGCATCACGCAGGGGAAGGACTACGAGCAGTACTTC. Translated: CASSITQGKDYEQYF.

The rearrangement links TRBV19 to TRBJ2-1, with D maybe TRBD1 (5 bases). Germline V gene data show CDR1 as LNHDA and CDR2 as SQIVND (reference sequence). The CDR3 consists of 15 residues. V dropped 0 bases and J dropped 5 bases, with 11 bases sitting between them. The CDR3 bases are TGTGCCAGTAGTATAGATCAGGCAGGGAACAATGAGCAGTTCTTC. Translated, it gives CASSIDQAGNNEQFF.

J is TRBJ2-7 and V is TRBV5-4; 9 nucleotides line up with TRBD1. V shed 0 bases and J 7 bases; nucleotides not matched to a gene: 8. Germline values: CDR1 SGHNT, CDR2 YYREEE (reference sequence). CDR3 size: 15 residues. CDR3 nucleotide sequence: TGTGCCAGCAGCTTGGAAGGGACAGGGTATCGGGAGCAGTACTTC. The encoded protein is CASSLEGTGYREQYF.

The chain couples TRBV28 to TRBJ2-7; 10 positions match TRBD2. J gave up 0 bases and V 6 bases, and 14 bases lay outside the gene matches. The CDR3 has 18 amino acids. Germline-derived CDR1 and CDR2 are MDHEN and SYDVKM. CDR3 sequence (DNA): TGTGCCAGCAGATCTAGGGCAGGACTAGCGGAAAGCTCCTACGAGCAGTACTTC. Translating gives CASRSRAGLAESSYEQYF.

This clone showed up just once. This chain uses TRBV5-1 with TRBJ2-1, with 9 bases identical to TRBD2. Unmatched junction bases numbered 6, after V lost 1 base and J lost 7 bases. Germline V CDR1 and CDR2: SGHRS, YFSETQ. This CDR3 is 15 amino acids long. The DNA of the CDR3 is TGCGCCAGCAGCTTGCCCAGCGGGAGGTTGAATGAGCAGTTCTTC. Protein sequence: CASSLPSGRLNEQFF.

J is TRBJ2-7 and V is TRBV7-9, with TRBD1 matching over 7 bases. This CDR3 is 17 amino acids long. Germline-derived CDR1 and CDR2 are SEHNR and FQNEAQ (reference sequence). V gave up 5 bases and J gave up 0 bases; unmatched junction bases: 13. The CDR3, as DNA: TGTGCCAGCAGCCCGATCTCGGGGACAGCATACTCCTACGAGCAGTACTTC. Amino acids: CASSPISGTAYSYEQYF.

The CDR3 region is CASSFGQGLNTGELFF. The DNA for the CDR3 is TGTGCCAGCAGCTTTGGACAGGGCCTGAACACCGGGGAGCTGTTTTTT. The rearrangement links TRBV5-4 to TRBJ2-2; 8 nucleotides line up with TRBD1. Germline CDR1 reads SGHNT; CDR2 reads YYREEE (reference sequence). This CDR3 region has 16 residues. V gave up 2 bases and J gave up 1 base; unmatched junction bases: 4.

This clone was seen a few times. The chain joins TRBV7-3 to TRBJ1-1, with D tentatively TRBD1 (5 bases). The CDR3 has 13 residues. From germline, CDR1 is SGHTA and CDR2 FQGTGA. The germline V and J ends were trimmed by 5 bases and 0 bases, with 7 bases remaining between them. The CDR3, as DNA: TGTGCCAGCAGCAGGGGCCTGAACACTGAAGCTTTCTTT. It codes for CASSRGLNTEAFF.

The gene calls are TRBV27 and TRBJ2-7, with a tentative D call TRBD2 (6 bases). The CDR3 sequence is 13 residues long. Trimming left V 4 bases short and J 12 bases short, with 19 bases between. Germline V gene lookup returns CDR1 MNHEY and CDR2 SMNVEV (reference sequence). The CDR3 nucleotides read TGTGCCAGCAGTTATACCCCCATGGAGGGTTTGTACTTC. Its protein is CASSYTPMEGLYF.

This chain links TRBV6-5 with TRBJ1-1; 7 nucleotides line up with TRBD1. Trimming at V came to 5 bases and at J to 3 bases, leaving 3 bases not matched to a gene. CDR3 length: 13 residues. CDR1 MNHEY and CDR2 SVGAGI come from the germline V gene. CDR3 nucleotide sequence: TGTGCCAGCAGTCCCAGGGGGGACACTGAAGCTTTCTTT. Translation: CASSPRGDTEAFF.

The chain carries TRBV4-2 and TRBJ2-6, with unresolved D. The CDR3 loop spans 17 amino acids. The germline CDR1 and CDR2 sequences are LGHNA and YNFKEQ. V gave up 4 bases and J gave up 2 bases, with 15 bases separating them. CDR3 in amino acids: CASSPADSPTGANVLTF. Written as DNA, the CDR3 is TGTGCCAGCAGCCCCGCTGACTCACCGACTGGGGCCAACGTCCTGACTTTC.

The chain couples TRBV7-3 to TRBJ2-3, with TRBD2 matching over 12 bases. The ends lost 2 bases at V and 0 bases at J; junction bases unmatched: 6. The length of the CDR3 is 18 residues. Germline V gene sequence: CDR1 SGHTA, CDR2 FQGTGA. The CDR3 DNA sequence: TGTGCCAGCAGCTTATTACCCGGGACTAGCGGGAGCACAGATACGCAGTATTTT. It codes for CASSLLPGTSGSTDTQYF.

The genes are TRBV6-5 and TRBJ1-1; no reliable D call. The CDR3 sequence is 13 residues long. Germline CDR1 is MNHEY and CDR2 is SVGAGI. Deletions cut 4 bases from V and 4 bases from J, with 10 bases between. CDR3 nucleotide sequence: TGTGCCAGCAGTTTATCCCGGAGCACTGAAGCTTTCTTT. Encoded protein: CASSLSRSTEAFF.

The DNA of the CDR3 is TGTGCCACCAAAACAGGGACTGAAGCTTTCTTT. The encoded protein is CATKTGTEAFF. The chain carries TRBV10-3 and TRBJ1-1, with a tentative D call TRBD1 (6 bases). The CDR3 is made up of 11 amino acids. Germline V gene sequence: CDR1 ENHRY, CDR2 SYGVKD. V lost 10 bases and J lost 5, with 11 bases in between.

The chain couples TRBV9 to TRBJ2-2, with D possibly being TRBD2 (6 bases). The V gene lost 5 bases and the J gene lost 5 bases, with 13 bases spanning the gap. CDR3 size: 14 residues. Germline V CDR1 and CDR2: SGDLS, YYNGEE. The CDR3 sequence is CASRSDGTTGELFF. CDR3 DNA sequence: TGTGCCAGCAGGTCCGATGGGACTACCGGGGAGCTGTTTTTT.